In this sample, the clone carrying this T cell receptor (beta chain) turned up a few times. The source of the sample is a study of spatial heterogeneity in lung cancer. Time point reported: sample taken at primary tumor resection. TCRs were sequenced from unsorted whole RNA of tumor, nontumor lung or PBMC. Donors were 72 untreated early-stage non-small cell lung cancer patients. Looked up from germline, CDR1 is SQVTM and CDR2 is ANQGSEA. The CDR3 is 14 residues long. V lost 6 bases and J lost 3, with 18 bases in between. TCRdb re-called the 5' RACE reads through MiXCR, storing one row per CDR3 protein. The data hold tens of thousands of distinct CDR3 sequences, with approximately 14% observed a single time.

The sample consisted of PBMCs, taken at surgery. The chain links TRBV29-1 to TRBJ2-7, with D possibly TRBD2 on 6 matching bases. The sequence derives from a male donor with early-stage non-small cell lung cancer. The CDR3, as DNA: TGCAGCGTCGTGACCACAGGAGGGAGCTACGAGCAGTACTTC. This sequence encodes CSVVTTGGSYEQYF.